The TCR beta chain under discussion was sequenced for a study of cytomegalovirus exposure and HLA in healthy donors (dated by TCRdb to 2017 to 2019). In terms of the full investigation: In an earlier analysis of 550 to 750 of the donors, under 300 Gb of sequence data and approximately 100 million unique TCR beta sequences from 150 million to 200 million T cells were reported. Roughly 290 gigabases of sequencing data and around 90 million unique TCR sequences made up an early release that covered 640 HLA-typed donors. The genetic ancestry cluster associated with self-reported Caucasian donors included 80% to 90% of the roughly 410 genotyped donors. The study aimed to test whether cataloging public T cell receptors could reveal signatures of past pathogen exposure. The T cell repertoires of several hundred subjects were profiled by immunosequencing and related to cytomegalovirus serostatus. A separate validation cohort of over 95 different subjects was used in addition to the roughly 700-subject first cohort. The study combined high-throughput TCR immunosequencing, statistical association of individual TCRs with disease status, and machine learning to predict cytomegalovirus infection status. A later analysis re-analyzed previously published TCR beta repertoires from roughly 690 donors and added high-resolution HLA genotyping to study TCR occurrence patterns. The later analysis used no new phenotypic data to find candidate immune exposures, relying instead on TCR beta sequences and their occurrence across donors. To decide whether each TCR beta V gene segment behaved as functional or pseudogenic, an earlier analysis of some 570 of the donors relied on high-throughput TCR beta sequencing. Donor age, sex, ethnicity and CMV serostatus were compiled together with the repertoire data. In a later genetic analysis, genome-wide SNP genotypes for about three fifths of the 666 donors were used, and that subset was treated as a discovery cohort. All discovery cohort repertoires had been generated using a single sequencing platform. Class I and class II HLA loci were covered by the typing at four-digit resolution. Typing coverage differed by locus: A, B, C, DRB1 and DQB1 were typed in about 620-630 donors, DQA1 in 500 to 550, DPA1 in 600 to 610, and DPB1 in 472. Four to six DR-DQ haplotypes were handled as single units for association and clustering, since linkage in the cohort was strong. Across 398 genotyped donors of the cohort, an average of about 200,000 unique TCR beta nucleotide sequences per donor were sequenced, and roughly 18% of those sequences were non-productive.

The research as a whole found: A further reported finding was that TCR beta sequences accurately predicted the HLA-A and HLA-B alleles for most subjects in the first cohort. For the cohort, immune exposure information was limited to CMV serostatus. Cytomegalovirus status was reported to be diagnosed by the classifier with high specificity and sensitivity in both the original and validation cohorts. In a later analysis, the rate of TCR association differed among HLA loci, with DRB1 alleles having the most associated TCRs and HLA-C alleles having the fewest. In a later genetic analysis, fewer N-insertions in productive TCRs were reported among donors in an Asian-associated ancestry cluster than the roughly 640-donor mean. In this cohort, only TCR beta chains were sequenced, and detectable features were limited by the absence of alpha or paired-chain data. Compared with equally common non-associated chains, HLA-associated TCR beta chains in a later analysis were more clonally expanded and had lower generation probabilities. Several of the top co-occurrence clusters appeared to be linked to parvovirus B19, influenza, CMV and Epstein-Barr virus, according to a later analysis. The earlier analysis of a few hundred of the donors excluded 15 to 20 rarely observed V segments, including chromosome 9 orphons, because counts were too low. A cluster of highly shared sequence variants was judged likely to be a technical artifact of the sequencing pipeline. In a later analysis, most CMV-associated TCR beta chains were found to appear HLA-restricted, with HLA associations seemingly driven largely by CMV exposure. Some IMGT-functional V segments, including TRBV6-2 and TRBV6-3, could not be told apart with the 87-base-pair reads, so those segments were excluded. Broadly in line with IMGT annotations, most TCR beta V segments showed up in productive rearrangements about 87% or about 30% of the time in an earlier analysis of under 700 of the donors. While some public TCRs were present in many individuals, most TCR sequences turned up only very rarely across donors. An association between a missense DCLRE1C variant and V-gene and J-gene trimming of TCR beta chains was found in a later genetic analysis and replicated in an independent cohort. The presence/absence analyses assumed that sequencing depth was roughly uniform across donors, and that assumption may not be true. In the study, roughly 160 TCR beta chains were listed as associated with cytomegalovirus. A later analysis associated 16,951 TCR beta sequences with specific HLA alleles at a false discovery rate of 0.05. Because HLA typing was missing for some donors at each locus, association tests included only the typed subset. When HLA alleles, especially DR and DQ, strongly co-occurred, TCR associations were difficult to assign to individual alleles. A few of the identified cytomegalovirus-associated TCR beta chains were confirmed in vitro to be specific for cytomegalovirus antigens. Correlated functional status among segregating V segments might reflect linkage disequilibrium, but an unknown experimental factor could not be ruled out. The authors suggested that the approach could potentially be extended to other disease states and immunological phenotypes.

Library preparation used the immunoSEQ multiplex PCR assay. For the multiplex PCR, a mixture combining 60 forward primers for TCR Vbeta segments and 13 reverse primers for TCR Jbeta segments was used. The CDR3 region of rearranged TCR beta genes was amplified from genomic DNA by a multiplex PCR assay. The Illumina HiSeq System was used to sequence the amplified TCR beta libraries as 87-base-pair reads. The study's processing was this. In a later analysis, roughly 80 million unique TCR beta chains were counted across the roughly 670 repertoires, and around 10 million of these chains were shared by at least two donors. To remove PCR and sequencing errors, raw reads were error-corrected and collapsed into unique sequences using a nearest-neighbor algorithm that merged closely related sequences. CDR3 sequences were aligned to IMGT reference sequences to assign V, D and J gene segments. Each retained sequence needed at least a six-nucleotide match to both a V gene segment and a J gene segment. A rearrangement counted as productive if the CDR3 had no stop codons and remained in frame with V and J, and every other rearrangement counted as non-productive. Following IMGT convention, CDR3 was defined as the stretch from the second conserved V-encoded cysteine up to the conserved J-encoded phenylalanine. The earlier analysis of about 500 of the donors excluded sequences that lacked an unambiguous match to a single V gene segment. An earlier analysis of a few hundred of the donors classified V segments as functional when productive rearrangements were above 56.7% and as segregating when the standard deviation between donors was above 5%. A statistical classification framework was developed to diagnose cytomegalovirus status using the catalog of TCR beta chain sequences. V and J gene assignment, in a later analysis, came from comparing TCR nucleotide sequences with IMGT/GENE-DB human TR gene sequences. Using the TCRdist pipeline, a later analysis assigned CDR3 sequences along with most-parsimonious VDJ recombination scenarios. A later analysis defined each TCR beta chain by its CDR3 amino acid sequence plus V-gene family, and excluded reads lacking a unique V-gene family. In a later analysis, 450 to 600 highly shared, low-generation-probability nucleotide sequences were removed to address suspected cross-contamination and a sequencing artifact. For each public chain, a later analysis derived a clonal expansion index from normalized ranks of inferred template counts within each repertoire. In a later analysis, generation probabilities were computed with a VDJ recombination model fitted to out-of-frame rearrangements, and the resulting probabilities were checked against IGoR. In a later analysis, TCR-TCR, TCR-HLA and TCR-CMV co-occurrence was scored with hypergeometric tests, and a repertoire-size bias correction was applied to TCR pairs. False discovery rates were estimated in a later analysis by permuting HLA or CMV assignments 20 times. A later analysis grouped co-occurring TCRs with DBSCAN, adding TCRdist sequence similarity when clustering within HLA-allele-positive subsets. For co-occurrence clustering, repertoires with fewer than 30,000 or more than 120,000 public chains were excluded, along with five repertoires with anomalous nucleotide sharing. This is the immuneACCESS table as TCRdb keeps it, with only in-frame sequences that have V and J called. A part of the clones is gone; compared with another copy, unresolved V genes explain less than half, and the rest is unexplained. That table gives V, J and clone size, and the DNA gave D and trimming. This sample lists approximately 77,000 clones; roughly 82% were detected once. The ten largest clonotypes hold about 12% of the sample.

In total, around 600 healthy bone marrow donors made up the cohort. Cohort members were all nominally healthy when sampled, although unrecorded immune exposures were likely present. The donor was CMV seropositive and belonged to the group of more than 250 seropositive cohort members. A peripheral blood sample was provided by each donor, and peripheral blood mononuclear cells were used for TCR beta sequencing. The Qiagen DNeasy Blood Extraction Kit was used to extract genomic DNA from the blood cell samples. Via the germline V gene (reference sequence), CDR1 is SGHNT and CDR2 YYREEE. Its CDR3 holds 14 amino acids, cysteine through phenylalanine. Only the CDR3 portion is preserved as DNA: 42 bases, with reading frame beginning at the first base. V loses 4 bases at its end and J loses 5 bases; junction bases beyond the gene matches: 1. On this clone: There is no known antigen for this receptor. No per-base quality is available; no much larger clone lies one base away.

Sequenced input: PBMCs. In this chain, TRBV5-4 is recombined with TRBJ2-2; TRBD2 matches 11 bases in the middle. The receptor comes from a male donor in good health and CMV-seropositive. The nucleotides are TGTGCCAGCAGCACTAGCGGGGGAACCGGGGAGCTGTTTTTT. This codes for CASSTSGGTGELFF.